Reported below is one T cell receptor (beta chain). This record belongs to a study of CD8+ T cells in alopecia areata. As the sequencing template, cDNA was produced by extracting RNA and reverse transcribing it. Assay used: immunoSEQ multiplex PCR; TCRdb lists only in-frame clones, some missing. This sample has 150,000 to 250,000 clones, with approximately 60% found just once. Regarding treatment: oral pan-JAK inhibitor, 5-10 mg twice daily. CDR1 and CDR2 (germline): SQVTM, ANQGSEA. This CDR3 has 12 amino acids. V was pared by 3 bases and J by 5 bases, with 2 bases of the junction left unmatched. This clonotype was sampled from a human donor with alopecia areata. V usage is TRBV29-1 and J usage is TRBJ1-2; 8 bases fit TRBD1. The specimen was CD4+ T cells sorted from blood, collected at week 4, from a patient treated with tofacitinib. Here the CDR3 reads CSVDQGAYGYTF. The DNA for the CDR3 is TGCAGCGTTGATCAGGGGGCTTATGGCTACACCTTC.